The 14 T cell receptor beta chains given below trace back to one sample, sequenced in a study of blood T cell repertoires in COVID-19 (dated by TCRdb to about 2020). Preparation of the library involved the immunoSEQ multiplex PCR assay. What TCRdb holds here is the immuneACCESS table cut down to in-frame rearrangements. Part of the clones is not present; checked against another copy, under half of the missing clones reflect an unresolved V gene, and the others are unexplained. The sample data list about 320,000 clones, and roughly 86% of these were observed just once. The top ten hold around 9% of the sample. What was sequenced was PBMCs or T cells enriched from blood (not recorded which). The receptors were gathered from a woman under 30 who had recovered from COVID-19.

This clone is labeled as medium-sized. The V call is TRBV7-6, the J call TRBJ2-7, with 7 bases identical to TRBD2. The CDR3 extends over 15 amino acids. V lost 1 base and J lost 2; bases outside the gene matches: 5. Germline values: CDR1 SGHVS, CDR2 FNYEAQ. CDR3 amino acids: CASSLERGATYEQYF. CDR3 DNA sequence: TGTGCCAGCAGCTTAGAGCGGGGAGCTACCTACGAGCAGTACTTC.

This rearrangement joins TRBV28 to TRBJ2-5; TRBD2 matches 7 bases. The CDR3 has 16 residues. Germline CDR1 is MDHEN and CDR2 is SYDVKM. V shed 6 bases, J shed 2 bases, and the junction held 12 bases outside the gene matches. This chain's CDR3 is CASSRGKAGVQETQYF. The CDR3 region has the DNA TGTGCCAGCAGCCGGGGCAAGGCGGGGGTTCAAGAGACCCAGTACTTC.

The V and J genes are TRBV28 and TRBJ2-7; tentative D call: TRBD2 (6 bases). Germline V lookup: CDR1 MDHEN, CDR2 SYDVKM. The CDR3 runs to 14 residues. Trimming left V 7 bases short and J 0 bases short, with 13 bases between. CDR3 sequence: CASTPGDLSYEQYF. The DNA for the CDR3 is TGTGCCAGCACCCCGGGGGACCTCTCCTACGAGCAGTACTTC.

To note about this clone: This sample includes further DNA sequences coding for the same CDR3. DNA for the CDR3: TGTGCCAGCAGCCAAGGTGCTACCTACGAGCAGTACTTC. Its translation is CASSQGATYEQYF. The chain recombines TRBV3-1 (or the pseudogene TRBV3-2) with TRBJ2-7, with D hard to call. Germline CDR1 reads LGHDT; CDR2 reads YNNKEL (reference sequence). V shed 1 base and J shed 2 bases, with 6 bases lying between them. This CDR3 has 13 residues.

The genes are TRBV7-9 and TRBJ1-6; 7 bases agree with TRBD1. This CDR3 is 17 amino acids long. The junction had 16 bases not matched to a gene; V was cut back by 5 bases and J by 9 bases. Per the germline V gene, CDR1 is SEHNR and CDR2 is FQNEAQ (reference sequence). This CDR3 reads CASSPPERQGAGSPLHF. The CDR3 nucleotides are TGTGCCAGCAGCCCCCCGGAGAGACAGGGCGCTGGTTCACCCCTCCACTTT. Full variable domain (rest looked up from reference TRBV7-9 and TRBJ1-6): DTGVSQNPRHKITKRGQNVTFRCDPISEHNRLYWYRQTLGQGPEFLTYFQNEAQLEKSRLLSDRFSAERPKGSFSTLEIQRTEQGDSAMYLCASSPPERQGAGSPLHFGNGTRLTVT.

The J gene is TRBJ2-7, the V gene TRBV30; the D gene is possibly TRBD2 (5 bases). Germline CDR1 and CDR2: GTSNPN and SVGIG (reference sequence). The CDR3 is made up of 11 amino acids. V was cut by 2 bases and J by 6 bases, with 8 bases left in between. The CDR3 region has the DNA TGTGCCTGGAGTTGGCGGGTCGAGCAGTACTTC. Its protein is CAWSWRVEQYF. Variable domain in full (rest from reference TRBV30 and TRBJ2-7): SQTIHQWPATLVQPVGSPLSLECTVEGTSNPNLYWYRQAAGRGLQLLFYSVGIGQISSEVPQNLSASRPQDRQFILSSKKLLLSDSGFYLCAWSWRVEQYFGPGTRLTVT.

V is TRBV18 and J is TRBJ1-4; no clear D. CDR3 length equals 13 residues. V lost 3 bases and J 8 bases, leaving 10 bases between the germline ends. The V gene's germline CDR1 is KGHSH and CDR2 LQKENI. This chain's CDR3 is CASSPGTAEKLFF. The CDR3 bases are TGTGCCAGCTCACCGGGCACAGCCGAAAAACTGTTTTTT.

The CDR3 DNA follows: TGTGCCAGCAGTTTATATGGACAGGGGGTGGCTTTCTTT. Residues: CASSLYGQGVAFF. The V and J genes are TRBV27 and TRBJ1-1; 10 bases line up with TRBD1. The V gene end was trimmed by 1 base and the J gene end by 11 bases; junction bases not matched to a gene: 4. The V gene's germline CDR1 is MNHEY and CDR2 SMNVEV (reference sequence). This CDR3 has 13 residues.

This CDR3 is CASSLGESLYNEQFF. CDR3 nucleotide sequence: TGCGCCAGCAGCTTGGGCGAGTCTCTCTACAATGAGCAGTTCTTC. The chain carries TRBV5-1 and TRBJ2-1; D not resolved. The CDR3 consists of 15 residues. Germline CDR1 SGHRS, CDR2 YFSETQ. V gave up 0 bases and J gave up 3 bases, with 10 bases separating them.

This sequence joins TRBV19 and TRBJ2-6, with D perhaps TRBD2 (5 bases). The germline CDR1 and CDR2 sequences are LNHDA and SQIVND (reference sequence). CDR3 length: 17 amino acids. Trimming left V 6 bases short and J 0 bases short, with 15 bases between. CDR3 sequence: CASRERGSPSGANVLTF. In DNA, the CDR3 is TGTGCCAGTAGGGAGAGAGGGAGCCCCTCTGGGGCCAACGTCCTGACTTTC.

V is TRBV15 and J is TRBJ2-4; the match to TRBD1 covers 9 bases. The CDR3 totals 16 residues. The germline V gene encodes CDR1 LNHNV and CDR2 YYDKDF (reference sequence). Trimming at V came to 8 bases and at J to 5 bases, leaving 13 bases not matched to a gene. CDR3 in amino acids: CATRLRDRVEQNIQYF. CDR3 nucleotide sequence: TGTGCCACCCGCCTCCGGGACAGGGTGGAACAAAACATTCAGTACTTC.

The genes are TRBV7-3 and TRBJ2-1; tentatively, D is TRBD2 (6 bases). Germline loops: CDR1 SGHTA, CDR2 FQGTGA. The V and J ends lost 4 bases and 0 bases respectively, with 13 bases between them. The CDR3 loop spans 16 amino acids. The CDR3 coding sequence is TGTGCCAGCAGCTCTCTAGGCGGGGCCTCCTACAATGAGCAGTTCTTC. As protein: CASSSLGGASYNEQFF.

This clone was detected a few times. This chain connects TRBV5-4 to TRBJ1-4, with D perhaps TRBD1 (5 bases). The germline V and J ends were trimmed by 0 bases and 6 bases, with 6 bases remaining between them. Germline V gene data show CDR1 as SGHNT and CDR2 as YYREEE (reference sequence). The CDR3 covers 13 residues. The CDR3 region has the DNA TGTGCCAGCAGCTTGGGGGGGGATGAAAAACTGTTTTTT. Its translation is CASSLGGDEKLFF.

The V gene is TRBV5-8, the J gene TRBJ1-6; 8 bases map to TRBD1. With V trimmed by 2 bases and J by 4 bases, 14 bases remained unmatched. The CDR3 contains 19 residues. Germline assignment: CDR1 SGHTS and CDR2 YDEGEE. The CDR3 region has the DNA TGTGCCAGCAGCTTACTGACAGGGGCCGGGTTTTATTATAATTCACCCCTCCACTTT. Protein product: CASSLLTGAGFYYNSPLHF. Variable domain in full (rest from reference TRBV5-8 and TRBJ1-6): EAGVTQSPTHLIKTRGQQATLRCSPISGHTSVYWYQQALGLGLQFLLWYDEGEERNRGNFPPRFSGRQFPNYSSELNVNALELEDSALYLCASSLLTGAGFYYNSPLHFGNGTRLTVT.